These 13 T cell receptor beta chains came from one sample sequenced in a study of CD8 T cells in ankylosing spondylitis. TCRdb re-derived calls from the 5' RACE reads in MiXCR, one entry per CDR3 protein. The table records about 39,000 distinct CDR3 sequences, 2.5% to 3.5% of them present only once. Material: blood, either unsorted or a sorted T cell fraction (not recorded which). The receptor source for this set is a male donor with ankylosing spondylitis or in good health (not recorded which).

This clonotype was observed at least ten times. The J gene is TRBJ1-5, the V gene TRBV9, with D hard to call. Germline V gives CDR1 SGDLS, CDR2 YYNGEE. The CDR3 is 16 amino acids. V was clipped by 0 bases and J by 11 bases, with 21 bases between them. In DNA, the CDR3 is TGTGCCAGCAGCGTAGGTTCGTCGAGCCCCCAGGAGACCCAGCATTTT. It specifies CASSVGSSSPQETQHF.

This clonotype was counted ten times or more. The rearrangement uses TRBV9 and TRBJ2-1; 10 positions agree with TRBD2. Germline V CDR1 and CDR2: SGDLS, YYNGEE. The CDR3 extends over 17 amino acids. After removal of 3 bases from V and 5 bases from J, the junction contained 11 bases not matched to a gene. This CDR3 is CASSEGLWTSGDNEQFF. The CDR3 DNA is TGTGCCAGCAGCGAGGGATTATGGACTAGCGGAGACAATGAGCAGTTCTTC.

This clonotype was seen at least ten times. This sequence joins TRBV9 and TRBJ2-3; 7 bases agree with TRBD1. The CDR3 covers 16 residues. From germline, CDR1 is SGDLS and CDR2 YYNGEE. Trimming removed 3 bases from V and 2 bases from J; junction bases left unmatched: 9. This CDR3 reads CASSEGALGPTDTQYF. The CDR3 DNA reads as TGTGCCAGCAGCGAGGGGGCATTGGGCCCCACAGATACGCAGTATTTT.

This clonotype was counted at least ten times. The genes are TRBV9 and TRBJ2-3; perhaps TRBD2 as D (5 bases). The CDR3 totals 14 residues. Germline V gives CDR1 SGDLS, CDR2 YYNGEE. V was shortened by 2 bases and J by 4 bases, with 11 bases between the two germline ends. CDR3 sequence (DNA): TGTGCCAGCAGCGTGTGGGTCGGGGCAGATACGCAGTATTTT. This encodes CASSVWVGADTQYF.

This clonotype was observed at least ten times. The J gene is TRBJ2-2, the V gene TRBV9, with D hard to call. Trimming stripped 4 bases from V and 4 bases from J, with 5 bases between. The germline V gene encodes CDR1 SGDLS and CDR2 YYNGEE. CDR3 length: 12 residues. CDR3: CASSYITGELFF. CDR3 DNA: TGTGCCAGCAGCTATATCACCGGGGAGCTGTTTTTT.

This clonotype was detected ten times or more. This sequence joins TRBV9 and TRBJ2-3; 13 bases align to TRBD2. J lost 4 bases, V lost 3 bases, and 8 bases had no gene match. Germline values: CDR1 SGDLS, CDR2 YYNGEE. This CDR3 is built from 17 residues. The CDR3 nucleotides read TGTGCCAGCAGCGCCCCTGGACTAGCGGGGGCCTCAGATACGCAGTATTTT. Residues: CASSAPGLAGASDTQYF.

This clonotype was seen repeatedly, ten times or more. The chain has TRBV9 and TRBJ1-6, with TRBD1 as a possible D gene (5 bases). The CDR3 runs 17 residues. Germline values: CDR1 SGDLS, CDR2 YYNGEE. Trimming took 0 bases from V and 7 from J, leaving 17 bases between them. The CDR3 DNA sequence: TGTGCCAGCAGCGTAGCCCCTGGGCGACAGACCAATTCACCCCTCCACTTT. As protein: CASSVAPGRQTNSPLHF.

This clonotype showed up many times. The CDR3 reads CASSVRLAGYNEQFF. CDR3 nucleotides: TGTGCCAGCAGCGTCAGACTAGCGGGCTACAATGAGCAGTTCTTC. The chain links TRBV9 to TRBJ2-1; 10 bases align to TRBD2. Germline V lookup: CDR1 SGDLS, CDR2 YYNGEE. The CDR3 runs 15 residues. Trimming took 2 bases from V and 3 from J; bases not matched to a gene: 2.

There are many counts of this clonotype. The junction departs from the called germline gene at one end, perhaps through a read error. The chain has TRBV9 and TRBJ2-2; weak D call: TRBD1 (7 bases). This CDR3 contains 16 residues. Per the germline V gene, CDR1 is SGDLS and CDR2 is YYNGEE. The CDR3 protein is CASSQRGTAPTGDLFF. The CDR3 DNA sequence: TGTGCCAGCAGCCAACGCGGGACAGCACCCACCGGGGACCTGTTTTTT.

This clonotype was detected ten times or more. The chain uses TRBV9 and TRBJ2-1, with D maybe TRBD1 (5 bases). The CDR3 has 13 residues. With 3 bases removed from V and 5 bases from J, the gap between germline ends came to 9 bases. Germline assignment: CDR1 SGDLS and CDR2 YYNGEE. The CDR3 here is CASSGTTNNEQFF. CDR3 in DNA: TGTGCCAGCAGCGGGACAACCAACAATGAGCAGTTCTTC.

This sequence joins TRBV9 and TRBJ2-7; TRBD1 is a possible D gene (6 bases). This CDR3 has 14 amino acids. Germline lookup yields CDR1 SGDLS and CDR2 YYNGEE. The V gene lost 4 bases and the J gene lost 6 bases, with 17 bases spanning the gap. DNA for the CDR3: TGTGCCAGCAGCCCAACGGACAGTGGGCGCGAGCAGTACGTC. Encoded protein: CASSPTDSGREQYV.

This clonotype has at least ten counts. V is TRBV9 and J is TRBJ2-6; 8 nucleotides align to TRBD1. The CDR3 contains 16 residues. Germline trimming cut 3 bases from V and 0 bases from J; bases unmatched to any gene: 2. Germline CDR1 is SGDLS and CDR2 is YYNGEE. CDR3 loop: CASSAQGGSGANVLTF. The DNA of the CDR3 is TGTGCCAGCAGCGCACAGGGGGGCTCTGGGGCCAACGTCCTGACTTTC. The whole variable domain, filled in from reference TRBV9 and TRBJ2-6, reads DSGVTQTPKHLITATGQRVTLRCSPRSGDLSVYWYQQSLDQGLQFLIQYYNGEERAKGNILERFSAQQFPDLHSELNLSSLELGDSALYFCASSAQGGSGANVLTFGAGSRLTVL.

This clonotype was seen many times. The chain carries TRBV9 and TRBJ2-3; D possibly corresponds to TRBD1 (5 bases). The germline CDR1 and CDR2 sequences are SGDLS and YYNGEE. V was clipped by 4 bases and J by 3 bases, with 21 bases between them. This CDR3 has 17 residues. CDR3 sequence reads: CASSPRQITVGTDTQYF. The CDR3 region has the DNA TGTGCCAGCAGCCCTCGACAGATAACAGTGGGGACAGATACGCAGTATTTT.